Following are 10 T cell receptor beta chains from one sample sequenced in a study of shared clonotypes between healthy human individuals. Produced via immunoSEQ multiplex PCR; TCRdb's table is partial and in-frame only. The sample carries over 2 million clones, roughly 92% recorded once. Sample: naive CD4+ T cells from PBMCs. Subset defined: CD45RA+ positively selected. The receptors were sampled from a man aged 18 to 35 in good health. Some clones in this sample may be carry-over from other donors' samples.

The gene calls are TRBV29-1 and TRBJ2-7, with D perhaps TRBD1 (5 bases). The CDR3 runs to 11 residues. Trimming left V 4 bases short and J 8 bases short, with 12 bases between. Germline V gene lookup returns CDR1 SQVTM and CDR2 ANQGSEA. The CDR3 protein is CSVGSGLQQYF. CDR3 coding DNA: TGCAGCGTTGGATCAGGGCTTCAGCAGTACTTC.

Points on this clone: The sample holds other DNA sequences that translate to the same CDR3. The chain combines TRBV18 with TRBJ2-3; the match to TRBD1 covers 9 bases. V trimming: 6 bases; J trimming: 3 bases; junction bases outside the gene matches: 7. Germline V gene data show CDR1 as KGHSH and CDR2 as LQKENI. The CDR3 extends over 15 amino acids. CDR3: CASSPGQGGTDTQYF. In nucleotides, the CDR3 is TGTGCCAGCTCCCCGGGACAGGGAGGGACAGATACGCAGTATTTT.

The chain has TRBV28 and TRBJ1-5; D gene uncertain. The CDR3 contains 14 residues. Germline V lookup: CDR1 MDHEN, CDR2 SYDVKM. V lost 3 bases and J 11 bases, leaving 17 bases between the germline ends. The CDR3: CASSLVSLKVAQHF. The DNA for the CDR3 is TGTGCCAGCAGTTTGGTAAGCCTCAAGGTGGCCCAGCATTTT.

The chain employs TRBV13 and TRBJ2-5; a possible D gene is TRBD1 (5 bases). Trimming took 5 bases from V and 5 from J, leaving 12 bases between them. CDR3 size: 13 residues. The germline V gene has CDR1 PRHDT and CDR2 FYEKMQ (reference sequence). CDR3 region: CASSHRGLETQYF. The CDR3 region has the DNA TGTGCCAGCAGCCATAGGGGTCTTGAGACCCAGTACTTC. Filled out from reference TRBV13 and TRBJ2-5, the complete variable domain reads AAGVIQSPRHLIKEKRETATLKCYPIPRHDTVYWYQQGPGQDPQFLISFYEKMQSDKGSIPDRFSAQQFSDYHSELNMSSLELGDSALYFCASSHRGLETQYFGPGTRLLVL.

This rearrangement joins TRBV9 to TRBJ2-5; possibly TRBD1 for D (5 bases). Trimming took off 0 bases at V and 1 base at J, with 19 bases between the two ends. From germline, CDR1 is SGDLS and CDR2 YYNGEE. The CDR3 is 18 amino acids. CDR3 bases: TGTGCCAGCAGCGTAGGGGGTTCGGGCAGGGCGCTCCAAGAGACCCAGTACTTC. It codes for CASSVGGSGRALQETQYF.

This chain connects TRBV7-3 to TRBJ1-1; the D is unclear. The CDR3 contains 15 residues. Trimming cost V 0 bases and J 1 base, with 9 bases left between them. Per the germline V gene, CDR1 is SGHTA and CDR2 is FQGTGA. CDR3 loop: CASSLTETGNTEAFF. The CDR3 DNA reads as TGTGCCAGCAGCTTAACGGAGACGGGGAACACTGAAGCTTTCTTT.

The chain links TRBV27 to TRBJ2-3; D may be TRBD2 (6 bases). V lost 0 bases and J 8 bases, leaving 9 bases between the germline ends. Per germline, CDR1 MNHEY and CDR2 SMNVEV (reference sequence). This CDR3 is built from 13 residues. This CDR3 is CASSLSVGGTQYF. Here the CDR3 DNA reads TGTGCCAGCAGTTTATCGGTGGGAGGTACGCAGTATTTT.

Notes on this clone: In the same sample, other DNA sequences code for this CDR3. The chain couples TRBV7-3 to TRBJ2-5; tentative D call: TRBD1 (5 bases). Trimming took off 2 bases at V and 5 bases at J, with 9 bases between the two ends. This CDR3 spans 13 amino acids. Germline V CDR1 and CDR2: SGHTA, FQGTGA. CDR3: CASSLSGRETQYF. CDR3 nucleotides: TGTGCCAGCAGCTTATCAGGGCGGGAGACCCAGTACTTC.

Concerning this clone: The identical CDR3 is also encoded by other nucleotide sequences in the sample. CDR3 DNA: TGCGCCAGCAGCCCTATAATGAACACTGAAGCTTTCTTT. Translation gives CASSPIMNTEAFF. The chain joins TRBV5-1 to TRBJ1-1, with no clear D. Germline loops: CDR1 SGHRS, CDR2 YFSETQ. V dropped 4 bases and J dropped 0 bases, with 7 bases sitting between them. The CDR3 loop spans 13 amino acids.

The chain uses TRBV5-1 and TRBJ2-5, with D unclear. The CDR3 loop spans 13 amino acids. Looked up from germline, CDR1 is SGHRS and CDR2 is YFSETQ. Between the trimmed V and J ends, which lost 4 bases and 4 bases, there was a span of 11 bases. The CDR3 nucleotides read TGCGCCAGCAGCACCCCGCCCGTAGAGACCCAGTACTTC. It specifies CASSTPPVETQYF.